These 31 T cell receptor beta chains were all obtained from the same sample, sequenced in a study of T-cell reconstitution after alpha-beta-depleted transplantation in children. For TCRbeta, the library was prepared with unique molecular identifiers. TCRdb re-derived calls from the PCR reads in MiXCR, one entry per CDR3 protein. Of more than 200,000 distinct CDR3 sequences in the sample, approximately 9.8% were seen once. The material was PBMCs from the stem cell graft donor, obtained from the stem cell graft. The source of these receptors is a human donor who donated a stem cell graft to a child with SCID.

This clonotype was seen repeatedly, ten times or more. CDR3 bases: TGTGCCAGCAGCCAAGGACAGGGTAGCACAGATACGCAGTATTTT. Protein sequence: CASSQGQGSTDTQYF. The V and J genes are TRBV12-3 or TRBV12-4 and TRBJ2-3; TRBD1 matches at 8 bases. The junction had 5 bases not matched to a gene; V was cut back by 6 bases and J by 0 bases. The CDR3 is 15 residues long.

This clonotype turned up a few times. The gene calls are TRBV12-3 or TRBV12-4 and TRBJ2-5, with a weak D call TRBD2 (7 bases). The germline V and J ends were trimmed by 5 bases and 5 bases, with 18 bases remaining between them. The length of the CDR3 is 15 residues. Here the CDR3 reads CASSRRGGAEETQYF. As DNA, the CDR3 is TGTGCCAGCAGTCGGAGGGGGGGGGCCGAGGAGACCCAGTACTTC.

This chain joins TRBV20-1 and TRBJ2-1, with 11 bases fitting TRBD2. V lost 3 bases and J lost 10; bases outside the gene matches: 5. This CDR3 contains 13 residues. From germline, CDR1 is DFQATT and CDR2 SNEGSKA (reference sequence). CDR3 protein: CSASQTSGAEQFF. The DNA of the CDR3 is TGCAGTGCTAGTCAGACTAGCGGGGCGGAGCAGTTCTTC.

The chain has TRBV7-2 and TRBJ1-2; D might be TRBD1 (5 bases). This CDR3 is 14 amino acids long. V was pared by 2 bases and J by 7 bases, with 14 bases between. Germline CDR1 and CDR2: SGHTA and FQGNSA. CDR3 sequence: CASSLIGSGIGYTF. CDR3 bases: TGTGCCAGCAGCTTAATCGGGTCAGGGATTGGCTACACCTTC.

This clonotype was seen at least ten times. This chain joins TRBV6-2 or TRBV6-3 and TRBJ2-7; 13 bases are a match to TRBD2. The CDR3 is 16 amino acids. The germline V gene has CDR1 MNHEY and CDR2 SVGEGT. Losses at the gene ends were 7 bases for V and 2 bases for J; bases not matched to a gene: 8. The chain's CDR3 is CASTSPGLAGTYEQYF. The CDR3 coding sequence is TGTGCCAGCACCTCCCCGGGACTAGCGGGAACCTACGAGCAGTACTTC.

V usage is TRBV7-6 and J usage is TRBJ2-1; D not resolved. Per germline, CDR1 SGHVS and CDR2 FNYEAQ. The V end lost 2 bases, the J end lost 0 bases, and 11 bases lay between the germline ends. This CDR3 contains 16 residues. The CDR3 loop reads CASSLSAGLSYNEQFF. The CDR3 DNA reads TGTGCCAGCAGCTTATCGGCCGGTCTCTCCTACAATGAGCAGTTCTTC.

At least ten counts were recorded for this clonotype. The rearrangement joins TRBV19 to TRBJ2-3; D possibly corresponds to TRBD1 (6 bases). Trimming took 5 bases from V and 12 from J, leaving 12 bases between them. CDR1 and CDR2 (germline): LNHDA, SQIVND (reference sequence). The CDR3 runs to 11 residues. The CDR3: CASSLQGLQYF. CDR3 sequence (DNA): TGTGCCAGTAGTCTACAGGGCCTACAGTATTTT.

This clonotype was detected ten times or more. The CDR3 DNA sequence: TGCGCCAGCAGAGGCGAGCAGTACTTC. Amino acids: CASRGEQYF. V is TRBV10-1 and J is TRBJ2-7, with D unclear. This CDR3 has 9 amino acids. The V end was cut by 6 bases, the J end by 6 bases, with 3 bases between. CDR1 WNHNN and CDR2 SYGVQD come from the germline V gene (reference sequence).

This clonotype was seen ten or more times. The chain joins TRBV9 to TRBJ2-5; D is undetermined. The CDR3 length is 13 residues. V was cut by 0 bases and J by 4 bases, with 7 bases left in between. Germline V gene sequence: CDR1 SGDLS, CDR2 YYNGEE. The CDR3 bases are TGTGCCAGCAGCGTAGATGTGAGAGAGACCCAGTACTTC. Its translation: CASSVDVRETQYF.

The table lists this clonotype with many counts. This sequence joins TRBV12-3 or TRBV12-4 and TRBJ1-4; D call uncertain. The CDR3 runs 12 residues. Trimming cost V 8 bases and J 6 bases, with 10 bases left between them. Written as DNA, the CDR3 is TGTGCCAGCGGGGAAGGTTATGAAAAACTGTTTTTT. It yields the protein CASGEGYEKLFF.

This clonotype was picked up many times. This CDR3 reads CASSLNRVGYTF. In nucleotides, the CDR3 is TGCGCCAGCAGCTTAAACAGGGTGGGCTACACCTTC. This sequence joins TRBV5-1 and TRBJ1-2; perhaps TRBD1 as D (6 bases). The germline V and J ends were trimmed by 2 bases and 8 bases, with 10 bases remaining between them. This CDR3 has 12 amino acids. The germline CDR1 and CDR2 sequences are SGHRS and YFSETQ.

This clonotype was detected many times. The DNA for the CDR3 is TGTGCCAGCAGTGAAGCACCCGACAGGGGAGCTTTTGGCTACACCTTC. Its translation is CASSEAPDRGAFGYTF. The chain recombines TRBV6-1 with TRBJ1-2; TRBD1 agrees at 8 bases. This CDR3 is built from 16 residues. V lost 0 bases, J lost 7 bases, and 10 bases stayed unmatched. Germline V gene sequence: CDR1 MNHNS, CDR2 SASEGT.

Notes on this clonotype: This may come from a read error, since a much larger clone is one base off. V gene TRBV27 combines with J gene TRBJ2-7, with D hard to call. The CDR3 length is 11 residues. V was cut by 8 bases and J by 12 bases, with 17 bases left in between. Germline V CDR1 and CDR2: MNHEY, SMNVEV (reference sequence). CDR3 loop: CASSWWQQWYF. CDR3 in DNA: TGTGCCAGCTCCTGGTGGCAGCAATGGTACTTC.

This clonotype has at least ten counts. For the CDR3, the DNA is TGTGCCAGCAGTTACTCCCCTGGACAGTTTAATGGCTACACCTTC. This translates into CASSYSPGQFNGYTF. J is TRBJ1-2 and V is TRBV6-5, with D possibly being TRBD1 (6 bases). Germline CDR1 and CDR2: MNHEY and SVGAGI. The CDR3 extends over 15 amino acids. Between the trimmed V and J ends, which lost 0 bases and 6 bases, there was a span of 14 bases.

This clonotype was recorded many times. The chain couples TRBV13 to TRBJ2-4; tentatively, D is TRBD1 or TRBD2 (6 bases each). V gave up 2 bases and J gave up 0 bases, with 11 bases separating them. The CDR3 is 16 residues long. Germline values: CDR1 PRHDT, CDR2 FYEKMQ (reference sequence). The chain's CDR3 is CASSLRGGPAKNIQYF. In DNA form, the CDR3 reads TGTGCCAGCAGCTTACGTGGGGGGCCAGCCAAAAACATTCAGTACTTC.

V gene TRBV7-3 combines with J gene TRBJ2-3; D unclear. The CDR3 totals 16 residues. The ends were cut back, 0 bases at V and 1 base at J, with 11 bases in the middle. From germline, CDR1 is SGHTA and CDR2 FQGTGA. CDR3 sequence reads: CASSLTFGQGTDTQYF. For the CDR3, the DNA is TGTGCCAGCAGCTTAACCTTCGGGCAGGGCACAGATACGCAGTATTTT.

The J gene is TRBJ1-3, the V gene TRBV4-3; the D gene is possibly TRBD1 (5 bases). The CDR3 is 17 residues long. V was pared by 0 bases and J by 4 bases, with 16 bases between. Germline loops: CDR1 LGHNA, CDR2 YSLEER. CDR3 sequence reads: CASSQETGQGYGNTIYF. CDR3 DNA: TGCGCCAGCAGCCAAGAAACCGGGCAGGGCTACGGAAACACCATATATTTT.

The CDR3 sequence: CASSKRGTVQETQYF. CDR3 nucleotides: TGTGCCAGTAGTAAACGTGGGACAGTACAAGAGACCCAGTACTTC. The V gene is TRBV19, the J gene TRBJ2-5; 7 bases map to TRBD1. Looked up from germline, CDR1 is LNHDA and CDR2 is SQIVND (reference sequence). The CDR3 consists of 15 residues. Trimming at V came to 4 bases and at J to 2 bases, leaving 7 bases not matched to a gene.

Many counts were recorded for this clonotype. The chain combines TRBV7-2 with TRBJ2-1; D is perhaps TRBD2 (6 bases). Germline lookup yields CDR1 SGHTA and CDR2 FQGNSA. The CDR3 has 13 residues. The germline V and J ends were trimmed by 2 bases and 7 bases, with 9 bases remaining between them. The chain's CDR3 is CASSLQGLNEQFF. The CDR3 coding sequence is TGTGCCAGCAGCTTACAGGGACTTAATGAGCAGTTCTTC.

This clonotype was detected many times. The V and J genes are TRBV7-2 and TRBJ2-3; possibly TRBD1 or TRBD2 for D (5 bases each). Germline CDR1 and CDR2: SGHTA and FQGNSA. The CDR3 is 14 amino acids. Trimming stripped 0 bases from V and 5 bases from J, with 9 bases between. DNA of the CDR3: TGTGCCAGCAGCTTAGCTAGTGGGGGAGATACGCAGTATTTT. The encoded protein is CASSLASGGDTQYF.

The chain is built from TRBV20-1 and TRBJ1-1, with TRBD1 identical over 8 bases. Germline trimming cut 4 bases from V and 0 bases from J; bases unmatched to any gene: 1. Germline values: CDR1 DFQATT, CDR2 SNEGSKA (reference sequence). This CDR3 is 13 amino acids long. The CDR3 nucleotides read TGCAGTGCTAAGACAGGGGTGAACACTGAAGCTTTCTTT. This sequence encodes CSAKTGVNTEAFF.

This clonotype was observed at least ten times. The chain's CDR3 is CASSPGGNLDGYTF. CDR3 DNA: TGCGCCAGCAGCCCTGGGGGAAATCTGGATGGCTACACCTTC. The rearrangement links TRBV5-1 to TRBJ1-2; TRBD1 might be the D (5 bases). CDR1 is SGHRS, CDR2 YFSETQ, per germline. This CDR3 spans 14 amino acids. Trimming removed 4 bases at V and 6 bases at J, with 16 bases between.

The table lists this clonotype with many counts. Germline is not matched at one junction end, which may reflect a read error. The chain is built from TRBV6-1 and TRBJ1-1, with TRBD1 identical over 7 bases. CDR3 length: 14 residues. Germline CDR1 and CDR2: MNHNS and SASEGT. The CDR3 loop reads CASSEGGENTEAFF. CDR3 in DNA: TGTGCCAGCAGCGAAGGGGGCGAGAACACTGAAGCTTTCTTT.

This clonotype was counted between two and nine times. The V gene is TRBV7-9, the J gene TRBJ1-4; the D gene is possibly TRBD1 (5 bases). The CDR3 covers 13 residues. V was shortened by 1 base and J by 12 bases, with 12 bases between the two germline ends. CDR1 is SEHNR, CDR2 FQNEAQ, per germline (reference sequence). The CDR3 is CASSLGQKGQLFF. CDR3 nucleotide sequence: TGTGCCAGCAGCTTAGGACAGAAGGGACAACTGTTTTTT.

This clonotype was counted many times. The chain is built from TRBV5-1 and TRBJ1-2; 10 bases align to TRBD1. CDR1 is SGHRS and CDR2 is YFSETQ in the germline V gene. The CDR3 runs to 13 residues. J lost 8 bases, V lost 3 bases, and 4 bases had no gene match. The CDR3 bases are TGCGCCAGCAGCTCGGGACAGGGGAACGGCTACACCTTC. Protein: CASSSGQGNGYTF. Variable domain in full (rest from reference TRBV5-1 and TRBJ1-2): KAGVTQTPRYLIKTRGQQVTLSCSPISGHRSVSWYQQTPGQGLQFLFEYFSETQRNKGNFPGRFSGRQFSNSRSEMNVSTLELGDSALYLCASSSGQGNGYTFGSGTRLTVV.

This clonotype was recorded many times. This sequence joins TRBV7-2 and TRBJ2-7; D is uncertain. V was shortened by 0 bases and J by 2 bases, with 11 bases between the two germline ends. In germline, CDR1 is SGHTA, CDR2 FQGNSA. The CDR3 extends over 15 amino acids. The CDR3 nucleotides are TGTGCCAGCAGCTTAGCAGGGAACGCCGCCTACGAGCAGTACTTC. Translation gives CASSLAGNAAYEQYF. Together with reference TRBV7-2 and TRBJ2-7, the CDR3 gives the full variable domain: GAGVSQSPSNKVTEKGKDVELRCDPISGHTALYWYRQSLGQGLEFLIYFQGNSAPDKSGLPSDRFSAERTGGSVSTLTIQRTQQEDSAVYLCASSLAGNAAYEQYFGPGTRLTVT.

CDR3 in DNA: TGTGCCAGCAGTACGAGATCGGGGGCGTACACAGATACGCAGTATTTT. Encoded protein: CASSTRSGAYTDTQYF. This sequence joins TRBV6-2 or TRBV6-3 and TRBJ2-3; either TRBD1 or TRBD2 may supply D (6 bases each). V was clipped by 5 bases and J by 2 bases, with 17 bases between them. The CDR3 loop spans 16 amino acids. Germline assignment: CDR1 MNHEY and CDR2 SVGEGT.

The V and J genes are TRBV6-1 and TRBJ2-7; 7 bases align to TRBD2. The CDR3 is 13 residues long. V was pared by 8 bases and J by 0 bases, with 4 bases of the junction left unmatched. Looked up from germline, CDR1 is MNHNS and CDR2 is SASEGT. This CDR3 reads CASGGGTSYEQYF. In DNA form, the CDR3 reads TGTGCCAGCGGCGGGGGTACCTCCTACGAGCAGTACTTC.

This clonotype occurred a few times. This chain uses TRBV6-6 with TRBJ2-1; D might be TRBD2 (5 bases). Trimming took off 7 bases at V and 7 bases at J, with 8 bases between the two ends. CDR1 is MNHNY and CDR2 is SVGAGI in the germline V gene (reference sequence). The CDR3 is made up of 11 amino acids. CDR3 sequence: CASKSGNEQFF. The CDR3 coding sequence is TGTGCCAGCAAATCGGGGAATGAGCAGTTCTTC.

This clonotype has a count of ten or more. The CDR3 DNA is TGCAGTGCTAGTCTTCCGGGACAGACGCAAGAGACCCAGTACTTC. Protein product: CSASLPGQTQETQYF. This rearrangement joins TRBV20-1 to TRBJ2-5; TRBD1 matches 7 bases. This CDR3 is 15 amino acids long. V lost 3 bases and J lost 2; bases outside the gene matches: 9. Germline V lookup: CDR1 DFQATT, CDR2 SNEGSKA (reference sequence).

In this sample, this clonotype turned up many times. CDR3 region: CASSKIHLFSPLHF. The CDR3, as DNA: TGTGCCAGCAGCAAAATACACCTCTTCTCGCCCCTCCACTTT. The V call is TRBV21-1, the J call TRBJ1-6. TRBV21-1 is noted as a pseudogene. There are 14 residues in the CDR3.